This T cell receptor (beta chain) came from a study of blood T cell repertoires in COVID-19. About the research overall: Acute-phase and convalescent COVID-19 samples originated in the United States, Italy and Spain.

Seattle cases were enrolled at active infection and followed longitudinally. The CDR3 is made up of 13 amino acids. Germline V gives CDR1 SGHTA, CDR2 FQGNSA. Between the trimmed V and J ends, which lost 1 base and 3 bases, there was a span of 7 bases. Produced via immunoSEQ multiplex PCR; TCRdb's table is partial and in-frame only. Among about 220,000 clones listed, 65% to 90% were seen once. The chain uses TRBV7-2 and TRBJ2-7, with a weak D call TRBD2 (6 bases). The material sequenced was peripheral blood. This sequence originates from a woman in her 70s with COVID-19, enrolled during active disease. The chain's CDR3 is CASSLGRDYEQYF. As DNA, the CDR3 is TGTGCCAGCAGCTTAGGGCGGGACTACGAGCAGTACTTC.